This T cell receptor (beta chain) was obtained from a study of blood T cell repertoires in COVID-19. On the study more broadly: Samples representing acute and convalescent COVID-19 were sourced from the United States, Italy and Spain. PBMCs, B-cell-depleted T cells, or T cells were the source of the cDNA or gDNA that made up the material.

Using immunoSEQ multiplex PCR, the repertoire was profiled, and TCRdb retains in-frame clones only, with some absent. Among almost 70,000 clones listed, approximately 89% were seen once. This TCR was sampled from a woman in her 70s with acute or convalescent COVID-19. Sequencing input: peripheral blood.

In DNA form, the CDR3 reads TGTGCCAGCAGTGGGGAGAGGCCCAATCAGCCCCAGCATTTT. The encoded protein is CASSGERPNQPQHF. The chain carries TRBV2 and TRBJ1-5; no clear D. Looked up from germline, CDR1 is SNHLY and CDR2 is FYNNEI. This CDR3 is built from 14 residues. Trimming pared 4 bases from V and 3 bases from J, leaving 10 bases between.